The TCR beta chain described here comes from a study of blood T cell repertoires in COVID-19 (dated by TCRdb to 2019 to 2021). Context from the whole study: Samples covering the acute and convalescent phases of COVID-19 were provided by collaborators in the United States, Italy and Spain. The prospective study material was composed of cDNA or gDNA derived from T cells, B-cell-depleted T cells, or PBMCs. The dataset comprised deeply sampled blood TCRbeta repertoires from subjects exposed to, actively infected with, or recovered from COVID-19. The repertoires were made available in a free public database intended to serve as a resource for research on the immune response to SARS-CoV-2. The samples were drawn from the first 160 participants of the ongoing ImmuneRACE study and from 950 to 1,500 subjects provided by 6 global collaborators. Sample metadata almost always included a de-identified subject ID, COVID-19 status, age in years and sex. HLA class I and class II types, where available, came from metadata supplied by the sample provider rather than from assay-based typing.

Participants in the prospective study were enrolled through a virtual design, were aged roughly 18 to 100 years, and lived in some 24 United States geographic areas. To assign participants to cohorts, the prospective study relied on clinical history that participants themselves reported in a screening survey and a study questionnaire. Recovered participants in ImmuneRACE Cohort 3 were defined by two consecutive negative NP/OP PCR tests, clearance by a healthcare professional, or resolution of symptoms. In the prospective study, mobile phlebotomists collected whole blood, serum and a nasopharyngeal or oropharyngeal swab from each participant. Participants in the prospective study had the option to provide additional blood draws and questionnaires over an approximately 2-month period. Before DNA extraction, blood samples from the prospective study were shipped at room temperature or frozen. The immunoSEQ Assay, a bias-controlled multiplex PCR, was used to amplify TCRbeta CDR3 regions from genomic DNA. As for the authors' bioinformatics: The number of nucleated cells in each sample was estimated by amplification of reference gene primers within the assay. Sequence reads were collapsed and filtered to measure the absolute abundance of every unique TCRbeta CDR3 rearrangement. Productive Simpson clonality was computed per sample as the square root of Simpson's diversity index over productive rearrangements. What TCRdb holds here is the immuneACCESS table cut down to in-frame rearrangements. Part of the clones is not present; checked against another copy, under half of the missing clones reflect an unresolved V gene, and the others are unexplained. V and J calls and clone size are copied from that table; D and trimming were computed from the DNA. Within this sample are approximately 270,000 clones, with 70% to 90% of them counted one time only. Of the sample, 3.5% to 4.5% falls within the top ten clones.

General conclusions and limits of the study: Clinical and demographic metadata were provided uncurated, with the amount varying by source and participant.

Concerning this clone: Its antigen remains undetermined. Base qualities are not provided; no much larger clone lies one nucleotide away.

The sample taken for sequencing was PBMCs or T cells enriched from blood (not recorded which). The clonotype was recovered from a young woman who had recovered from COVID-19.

The CDR3 here reads CASSYPGTENEAFF. DNA sequence: TGTGCCAGCAGCTACCCCGGGACAGAAAATGAAGCTTTCTTT. The chain couples TRBV5-4 to TRBJ1-1, with TRBD1 matching 7 junction bases. The CDR3 numbers 14 residues from cysteine through phenylalanine. Of all the DNA, just the CDR3 is kept, 42 bases in frame from base 1. Here V drops 3 bases and J drops 7 bases, and the junction holds 9 bases not matched to any gene. From the germline V gene (reference sequence), CDR1 is SGHNT and CDR2 is YYREEE.